One sample yielded the 7 T cell receptor beta chains listed below, sequenced in a study of cytomegalovirus exposure and HLA in healthy donors. The primer mix had 60 Vbeta and 13 Jbeta primers. Clones were sequenced by immunoSEQ multiplex PCR, and TCRdb holds only the in-frame ones, with some missing. The profile shows 80,000 or so clones, roughly two thirds of them singletons. The sample taken for sequencing was PBMCs. These receptors were collected from a man aged 55 to 69 in good health and CMV-seropositive.

This chain uses TRBV11-3 with TRBJ2-3, with 9 bases lining up with TRBD2. Unmatched junction bases numbered 9, after V lost 6 bases and J lost 2 bases. There are 16 residues in the CDR3. CDR1 SGHNT and CDR2 YENEEA come from the germline V gene. DNA for the CDR3: TGTGCCAGCAGTTCAGGGCGGGGGGGCATCACAGATACGCAGTATTTT. Translation: CASSSGRGGITDTQYF.

This clone has just one count. This chain connects TRBV4-1 to TRBJ2-7; D ambiguous. From germline, CDR1 is MGHRA and CDR2 YSYEKL. CDR3 size: 18 residues. Trimming left V 3 bases short and J 1 base short, with 22 bases between. The CDR3 DNA reads TGCGCCAGCAGCCACGTTACGTACCAGTCCAAATGGTCCTACGAGCAGTACTTC. Its protein is CASSHVTYQSKWSYEQYF.

This clone was seen only a few times. The V gene is TRBV4-2, the J gene TRBJ2-7; D is perhaps TRBD2 (6 bases). The CDR3 totals 15 residues. V lost 0 bases, J lost 4 bases, and 13 bases lay in between. Germline CDR1 LGHNA, CDR2 YNFKEQ. CDR3: CASSQDRRGRYEQYF. In DNA form, the CDR3 reads TGTGCCAGCAGCCAAGATCGGAGGGGTAGATACGAGCAGTACTTC.

The chain recombines TRBV18 with TRBJ2-7, with D tentatively TRBD1 (6 bases). Deletions cut 3 bases from V and 2 bases from J, with 14 bases between. The germline gives CDR1 KGHSH, CDR2 LQKENI. The CDR3 extends over 15 amino acids. CDR3 region: CASSPLTGHPYEQYF. CDR3 nucleotides: TGTGCCAGCTCACCCTTAACGGGACACCCCTACGAGCAGTACTTC.

The rearrangement links TRBV19 to TRBJ2-5; the D is unclear. The CDR3 sequence is 12 residues long. The germline CDR1 and CDR2 sequences are LNHDA and SQIVND (reference sequence). The V end was cut by 7 bases, the J end by 5 bases, with 11 bases between. The DNA for the CDR3 is TGTGCCAGTAATTCATCCCCCGAGACCCAGTACTTC. Protein sequence: CASNSSPETQYF.

J is TRBJ2-2 and V is TRBV13; tentatively, D is TRBD1 (5 bases). Germline V gene lookup returns CDR1 PRHDT and CDR2 FYEKMQ (reference sequence). The CDR3 length is 14 residues. Between the trimmed V and J ends, which lost 6 bases and 0 bases, there was a span of 8 bases. DNA of the CDR3: TGTGCCAGCAGTAAGGGGCCGAACACCGGGGAGCTGTTTTTT. It encodes CASSKGPNTGELFF.

This chain uses TRBV6-5 with TRBJ1-6; the D is unclear. Trimming cost V 2 bases and J 8 bases, with 13 bases left between them. Looked up from germline, CDR1 is MNHEY and CDR2 is SVGAGI. This CDR3 spans 15 amino acids. The CDR3, as DNA: TGTGCCAGCAGTTACGGCAGGTCCAAGGATTCACCCCTCCACTTT. Amino acids: CASSYGRSKDSPLHF.